This T cell receptor beta chain originates from a study of blood T cell repertoires in COVID-19. As originally analysed: The assay estimated nucleated cells by amplifying reference gene primers. The assay was immunoSEQ multiplex PCR, and TCRdb's table has in-frame clones only and misses some. From that table come the V and J calls and clone size; the DNA was used to work out D and trimming. The sample yields about 14,000 clones, roughly 88% seen once. Sample: peripheral blood. The sequence was obtained from a woman aged 50 to 60 with active or convalescent COVID-19.

CDR3 region: CATDPPQGARETQYF. CDR3 in DNA: TGTGCCACAGACCCACCACAGGGGGCGAGGGAGACCCAGTACTTC. The J gene is TRBJ2-5, the V gene TRBV19; 9 bases fit TRBD1. The CDR3 contains 15 residues. Per the germline V gene, CDR1 is LNHDA and CDR2 is SQIVND (reference sequence). With 10 bases clipped from V and 5 bases from J, the junction kept 14 bases outside the gene matches.